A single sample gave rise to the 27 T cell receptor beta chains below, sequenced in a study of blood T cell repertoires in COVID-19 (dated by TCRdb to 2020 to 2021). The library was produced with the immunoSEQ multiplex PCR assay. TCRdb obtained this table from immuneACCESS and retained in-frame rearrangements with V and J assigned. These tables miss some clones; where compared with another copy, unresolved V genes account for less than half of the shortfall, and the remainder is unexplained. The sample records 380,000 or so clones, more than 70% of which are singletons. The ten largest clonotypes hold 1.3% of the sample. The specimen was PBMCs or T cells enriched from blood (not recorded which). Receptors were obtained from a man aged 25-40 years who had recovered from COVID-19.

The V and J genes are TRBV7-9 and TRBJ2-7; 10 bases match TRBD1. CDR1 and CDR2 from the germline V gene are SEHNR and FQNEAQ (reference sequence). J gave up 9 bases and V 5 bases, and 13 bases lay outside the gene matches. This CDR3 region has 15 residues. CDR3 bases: TGTGCCAGCAGCCCGGGGACAGGGGCGGCTCGCGGGCAGTACTTC. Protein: CASSPGTGAARGQYF. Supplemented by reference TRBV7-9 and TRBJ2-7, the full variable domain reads DTGVSQNPRHKITKRGQNVTFRCDPISEHNRLYWYRQTLGQGPEFLTYFQNEAQLEKSRLLSDRFSAERPKGSFSTLEIQRTEQGDSAMYLCASSPGTGAARGQYFGPGTRLTVT.

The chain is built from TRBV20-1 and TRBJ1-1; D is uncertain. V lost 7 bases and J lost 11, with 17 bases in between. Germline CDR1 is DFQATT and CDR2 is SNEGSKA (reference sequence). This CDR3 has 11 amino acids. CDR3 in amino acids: CSVNLGASAFF. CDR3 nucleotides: TGCAGTGTCAATCTTGGAGCAAGCGCTTTCTTT.

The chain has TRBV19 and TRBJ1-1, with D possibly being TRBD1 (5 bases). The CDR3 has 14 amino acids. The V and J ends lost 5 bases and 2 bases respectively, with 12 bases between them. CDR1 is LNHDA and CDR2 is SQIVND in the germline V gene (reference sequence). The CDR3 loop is CASSFAGINTEAFF. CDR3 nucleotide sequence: TGTGCCAGTAGTTTCGCAGGGATAAACACTGAAGCTTTCTTT.

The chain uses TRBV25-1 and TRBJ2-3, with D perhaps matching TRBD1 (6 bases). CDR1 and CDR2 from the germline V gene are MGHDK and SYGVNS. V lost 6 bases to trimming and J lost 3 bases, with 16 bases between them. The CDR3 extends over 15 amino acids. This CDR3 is CASSHDRTATDTQYF. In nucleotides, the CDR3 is TGTGCCAGCAGCCACGATAGGACAGCTACAGATACGCAGTATTTT.

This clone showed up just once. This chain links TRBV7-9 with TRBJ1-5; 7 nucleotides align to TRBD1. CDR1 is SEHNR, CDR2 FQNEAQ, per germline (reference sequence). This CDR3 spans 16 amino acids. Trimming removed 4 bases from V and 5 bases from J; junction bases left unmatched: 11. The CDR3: CASSSSRTGPYQPQHF. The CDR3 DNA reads TGTGCCAGCAGCTCCAGCCGGACAGGCCCCTATCAGCCCCAGCATTTT.

CDR3 nucleotides: TGTGCCAGCAGCGTACTCCCCCTGACAGGGACCGCCGAAGCTTTCTTT. Amino acid sequence: CASSVLPLTGTAEAFF. This chain links TRBV9 with TRBJ1-1; 7 bases fit TRBD1. V gave up 1 base and J gave up 8 bases; unmatched junction bases: 14. The CDR3 totals 16 residues. Per the germline V gene, CDR1 is SGDLS and CDR2 is YYNGEE. The entire variable domain, with the rest obtained from reference TRBV9 and TRBJ1-1, is as follows: DSGVTQTPKHLITATGQRVTLRCSPRSGDLSVYWYQQSLDQGLQFLIQYYNGEERAKGNILERFSAQQFPDLHSELNLSSLELGDSALYFCASSVLPLTGTAEAFFGQGTRLTVV.

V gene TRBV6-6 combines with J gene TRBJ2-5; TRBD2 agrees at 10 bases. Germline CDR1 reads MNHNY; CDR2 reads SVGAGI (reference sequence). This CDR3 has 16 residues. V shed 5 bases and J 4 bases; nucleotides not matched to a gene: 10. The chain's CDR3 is CASSPGLAAYAETQYF. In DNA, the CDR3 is TGTGCCAGCAGTCCCGGACTAGCGGCTTATGCAGAGACCCAGTACTTC.

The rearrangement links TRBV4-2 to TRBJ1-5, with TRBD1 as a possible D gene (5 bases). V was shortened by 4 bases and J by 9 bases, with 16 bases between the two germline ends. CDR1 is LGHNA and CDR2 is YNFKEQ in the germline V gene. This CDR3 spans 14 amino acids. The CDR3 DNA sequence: TGTGCCAGCAGCCCCGGCGGGGCGGAGGGGCCCCAGCATTTT. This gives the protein CASSPGGAEGPQHF.

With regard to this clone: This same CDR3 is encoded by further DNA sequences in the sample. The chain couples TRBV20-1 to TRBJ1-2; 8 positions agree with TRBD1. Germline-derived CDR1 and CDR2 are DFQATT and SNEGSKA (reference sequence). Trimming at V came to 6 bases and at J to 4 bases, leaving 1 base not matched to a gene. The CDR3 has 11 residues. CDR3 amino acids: CSADRGYGYTF. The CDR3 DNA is TGCAGTGCCGACAGGGGCTATGGCTACACCTTC.

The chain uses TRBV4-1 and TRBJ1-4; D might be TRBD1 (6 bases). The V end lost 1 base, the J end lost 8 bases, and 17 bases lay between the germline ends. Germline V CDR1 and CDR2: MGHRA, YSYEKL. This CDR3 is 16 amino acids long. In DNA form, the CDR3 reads TGCGCCAGCAGCCAAGTAGGGGGGGGAGTGCTAGAAAAACTGTTTTTT. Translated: CASSQVGGGVLEKLFF.

DNA for the CDR3: TGTGCCAGCAGTTCCACAGGGGGCGCTACCGGGGAGCTGTTTTTT. Protein product: CASSSTGGATGELFF. The chain uses TRBV6-5 and TRBJ2-2, with 9 bases matching TRBD1. V dropped 4 bases and J dropped 5; count of bases not matched to a gene: 5. The CDR3 consists of 15 residues. Germline loops: CDR1 MNHEY, CDR2 SVGAGI.

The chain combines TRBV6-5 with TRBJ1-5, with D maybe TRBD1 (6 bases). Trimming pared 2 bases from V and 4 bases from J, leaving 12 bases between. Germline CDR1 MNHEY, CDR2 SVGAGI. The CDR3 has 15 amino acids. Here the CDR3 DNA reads TGTGCCAGCAGTTACGGTGGACAGTCGAATCAGCCCCAGCATTTT. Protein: CASSYGGQSNQPQHF.

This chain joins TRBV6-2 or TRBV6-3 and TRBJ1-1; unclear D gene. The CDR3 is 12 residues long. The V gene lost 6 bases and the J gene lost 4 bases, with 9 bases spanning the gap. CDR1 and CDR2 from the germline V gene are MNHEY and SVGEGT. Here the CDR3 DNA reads TGTGCCAGCAGGTACCGAGCCACTGAAGCTTTCTTT. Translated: CASRYRATEAFF.

CDR3 protein: CASSKGREAQYF. The CDR3 region has the DNA TGTGCCAGCAGCAAAGGCAGGGAGGCCCAGTACTTC. The chain uses TRBV21-1 and TRBJ2-5; TRBD2 was called by the table and not checked on the DNA. TRBV21-1 constitutes a pseudogene. CDR3 length equals 12 residues.

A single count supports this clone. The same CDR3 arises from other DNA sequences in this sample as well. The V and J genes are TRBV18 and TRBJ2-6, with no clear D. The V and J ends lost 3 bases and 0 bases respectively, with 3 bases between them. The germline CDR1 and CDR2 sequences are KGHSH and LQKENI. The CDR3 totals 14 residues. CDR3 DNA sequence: TGTGCCAGCTCACCCTCCTCTGGGGCCAACGTCCTGACTTTC. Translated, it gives CASSPSSGANVLTF.

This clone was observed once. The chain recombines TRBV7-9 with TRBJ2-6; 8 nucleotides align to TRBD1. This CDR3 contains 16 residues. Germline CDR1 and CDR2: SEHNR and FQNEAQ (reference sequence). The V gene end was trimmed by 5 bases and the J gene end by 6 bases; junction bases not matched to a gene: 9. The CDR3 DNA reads TGTGCCAGCAGCCGGTTCGGGACAGGCCAGGCCAACGTCCTGACTTTC. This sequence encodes CASSRFGTGQANVLTF.

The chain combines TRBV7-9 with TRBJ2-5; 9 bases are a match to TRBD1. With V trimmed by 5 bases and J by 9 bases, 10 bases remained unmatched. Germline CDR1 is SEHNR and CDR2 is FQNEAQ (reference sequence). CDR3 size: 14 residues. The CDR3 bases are TGTGCCAGCAGCCCACAGGGGGCTCTTCATTCCCAGTACTTC. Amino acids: CASSPQGALHSQYF. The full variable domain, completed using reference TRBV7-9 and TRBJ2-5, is DTGVSQNPRHKITKRGQNVTFRCDPISEHNRLYWYRQTLGQGPEFLTYFQNEAQLEKSRLLSDRFSAERPKGSFSTLEIQRTEQGDSAMYLCASSPQGALHSQYFGPGTRLLVL.

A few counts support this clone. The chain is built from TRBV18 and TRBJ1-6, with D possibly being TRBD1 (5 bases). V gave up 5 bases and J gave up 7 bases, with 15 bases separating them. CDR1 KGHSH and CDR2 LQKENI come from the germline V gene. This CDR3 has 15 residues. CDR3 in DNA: TGTGCCAGCTCAAATCAAGGGACTACCAATTCACCCCTCCACTTT. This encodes CASSNQGTTNSPLHF.

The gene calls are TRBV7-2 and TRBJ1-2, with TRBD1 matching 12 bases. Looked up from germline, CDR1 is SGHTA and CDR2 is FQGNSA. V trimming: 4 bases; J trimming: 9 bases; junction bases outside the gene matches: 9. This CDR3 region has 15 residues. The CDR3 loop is CASSSPGQGARSYTF. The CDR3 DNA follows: TGTGCCAGCAGCTCACCGGGACAGGGGGCCCGTAGCTACACCTTC.

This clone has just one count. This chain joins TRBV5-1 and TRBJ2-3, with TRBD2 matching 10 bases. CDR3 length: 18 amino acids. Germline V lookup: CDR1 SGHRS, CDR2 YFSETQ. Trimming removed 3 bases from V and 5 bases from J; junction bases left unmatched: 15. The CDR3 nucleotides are TGCGCCAGCAGCTCCAGGGTATCCAGCGGGGGGGAGAGAGATACGCAGTATTTT. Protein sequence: CASSSRVSSGGERDTQYF.

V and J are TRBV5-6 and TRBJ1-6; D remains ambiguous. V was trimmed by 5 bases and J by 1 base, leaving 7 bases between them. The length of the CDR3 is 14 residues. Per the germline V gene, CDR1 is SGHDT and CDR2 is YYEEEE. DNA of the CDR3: TGTGCCAGCAGTCGGGGATCCTATAATTCACCCCTCCACTTT. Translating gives CASSRGSYNSPLHF.

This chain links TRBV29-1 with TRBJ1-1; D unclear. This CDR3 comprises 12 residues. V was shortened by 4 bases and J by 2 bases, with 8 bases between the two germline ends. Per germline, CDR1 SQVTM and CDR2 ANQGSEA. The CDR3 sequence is CSVVQSNTEAFF. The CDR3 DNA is TGCAGCGTTGTACAGAGTAACACTGAAGCTTTCTTT. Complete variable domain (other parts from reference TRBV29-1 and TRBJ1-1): SAVISQKPSRDICQRGTSLTIQCQVDSQVTMMFWYRQQPGQSLTLIATANQGSEATYESGFVIDKFPISRPNLTFSTLTVSNMSPEDSSIYLCSVVQSNTEAFFGQGTRLTVV.

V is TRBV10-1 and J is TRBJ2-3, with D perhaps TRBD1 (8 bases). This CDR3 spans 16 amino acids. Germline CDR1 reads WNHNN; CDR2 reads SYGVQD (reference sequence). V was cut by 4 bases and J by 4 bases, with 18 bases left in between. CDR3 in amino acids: CASSGGQDGGPDTQYF. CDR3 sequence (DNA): TGCGCCAGCAGTGGGGGACAGGACGGGGGGCCAGATACGCAGTATTTT.

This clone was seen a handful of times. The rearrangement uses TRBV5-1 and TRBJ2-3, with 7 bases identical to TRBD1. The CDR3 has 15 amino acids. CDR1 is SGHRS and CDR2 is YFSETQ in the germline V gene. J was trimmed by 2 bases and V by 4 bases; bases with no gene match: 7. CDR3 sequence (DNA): TGCGCCAGCAGCGAGGGGGCGGTGGACACAGATACGCAGTATTTT. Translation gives CASSEGAVDTDTQYF.

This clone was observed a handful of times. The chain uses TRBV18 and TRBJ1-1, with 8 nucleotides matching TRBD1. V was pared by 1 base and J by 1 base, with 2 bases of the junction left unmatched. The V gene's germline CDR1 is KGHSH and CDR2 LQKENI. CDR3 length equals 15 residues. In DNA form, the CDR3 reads TGTGCCAGCTCACCACGGGGGACAGGGAACACTGAAGCTTTCTTT. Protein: CASSPRGTGNTEAFF.

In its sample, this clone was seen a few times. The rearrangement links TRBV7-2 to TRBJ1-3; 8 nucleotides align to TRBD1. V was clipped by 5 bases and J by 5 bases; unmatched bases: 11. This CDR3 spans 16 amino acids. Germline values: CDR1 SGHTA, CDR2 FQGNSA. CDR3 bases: TGTGCCAGCAGCCCGGACAGGGCGAGTTTCAGAAACACCATATATTTT. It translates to CASSPDRASFRNTIYF.

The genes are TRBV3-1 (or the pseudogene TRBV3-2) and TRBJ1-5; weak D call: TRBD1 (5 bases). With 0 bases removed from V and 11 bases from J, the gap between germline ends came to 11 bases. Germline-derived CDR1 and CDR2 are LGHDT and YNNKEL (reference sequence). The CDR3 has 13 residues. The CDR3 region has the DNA TGTGCCAGCAGCCAAGAAAGGGGTGAGGCCCAGCATTTT. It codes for CASSQERGEAQHF.